These 3 T cell receptor beta chains share one sample of origin, sequenced in a study of blood T cell repertoires in COVID-19. Sequencing used immunoSEQ multiplex PCR; TCRdb keeps in-frame clones, though not all of them. This table has over 200,000 clones, over 80% appearing once. Sequencing was carried out using PBMCs or T cells enriched from blood (not recorded which). These receptors were taken from a human donor in a cohort exposed to, infected with or recovered from COVID-19 (not recorded which). The donor label of this sample is uncertain.

The chain joins TRBV6-5 to TRBJ2-2; the D gene is possibly TRBD1 (5 bases). The CDR3 is 15 residues long. Looked up from germline, CDR1 is MNHEY and CDR2 is SVGAGI. Trimming took 5 bases from V and 6 from J, leaving 16 bases between them. The CDR3 loop is CASSRGFSGAGELFF. Written as DNA, the CDR3 is TGTGCCAGCAGTAGGGGCTTTTCGGGTGCCGGGGAGCTGTTTTTT.

The V call is TRBV4-1, the J call TRBJ2-2; 12 nucleotides align to TRBD2. Trimming cost V 3 bases and J 5 bases; bases outside gene matches: 7. Germline V CDR1 and CDR2: MGHRA, YSYEKL. This CDR3 spans 17 amino acids. As DNA, the CDR3 is TGCGCCAGCAGCCAGGATACTAGCGGGGGGACAACCGGGGAGCTGTTTTTT. Its protein is CASSQDTSGGTTGELFF.

This clone has just a few counts. This rearrangement joins TRBV4-2 to TRBJ1-5; 10 positions match TRBD1. Germline CDR1 is LGHNA and CDR2 is YNFKEQ. The CDR3 spans 16 residues. Trimming cost V 0 bases and J 7 bases; bases outside gene matches: 6. The CDR3: CASSQETGGSMQPQHF. For the CDR3, the DNA is TGTGCCAGCAGCCAAGAGACAGGGGGCAGTATGCAGCCCCAGCATTTT.